This T cell receptor (beta chain) was recovered during a study of a mutant IDH1 vaccine in newly diagnosed glioma (dated by TCRdb to 2020 to 2022). As for the study more broadly: Patients were given eight vaccinations, in weeks 1, 3, 5, 7, 11, 15, 19 and 23, which matched visits V03 through V10. In the chemotherapy-containing groups, vaccination started alongside temozolomide cycles, whereas in patients who had radiotherapy alone it started 4-6 weeks after radiotherapy. The roughly 32 treated patients were approximately 62% male and roughly 38% female, with a mean age of approximately 40 years. Before enrollment, patients had received standard therapy of radiotherapy alone, temozolomide alone, or radiochemotherapy with temozolomide; most received the combination. Peripheral blood samples were drawn at six visits, namely V03 (baseline), V05, V07, V10, V12 and V13. For exploratory analyses, longitudinal TCRB deep sequencing was carried out in around 26 treated patients wherever samples were available.

The intended sense of this specimen's time point label: week 23, last vaccination. Each vaccine dose was 300 ug of a 20-mer mutant IDH1 peptide in Montanide, given subcutaneously with topical imiquimod. All donors had newly diagnosed IDH1-mutant astrocytomas of WHO grade 3 or 4 that showed loss of nuclear ATRX. The samples were drawn from NOA16, a multicentre, single-arm, open-label phase I trial in Germany that tested a mutant IDH1 peptide vaccine in humans for the first time. Genomic DNA for TCRB sequencing was isolated from EDTA blood with the DNeasy Blood and Tissue Kit. With regard to this clone: This receptor's antigen is unknown. No base quality information exists; no much larger clone differs at one position.

Overall study results and their limits: Across multiple MHC alleles, vaccine-induced immune responses were seen in roughly 93% of patients. According to the authors, sample limitations meant that analyses of patient blood samples could not be reproduced. Availability determined which PBMC samples were chosen for TCRB deep sequencing. Pseudoprogression appeared unrelated to alterations in the top peripheral T cell clonotypes detected by TCRB sequencing.

The CDR3 sequence holds 15 residues, the cysteine and phenylalanine included. Of all the DNA, just the CDR3 is kept, 45 bases in frame from base 1. The CDR1 and CDR2 encoded by the germline V gene are SGHTA and FQGTGA. Deletion took 5 bases off V and 4 bases off J, with a span of 17 bases between the germline ends. The receptor library was made with the immunoSEQ multiplex PCR assay. Rearranged TCR beta chain sequences were amplified with the hsTCRB Kit following the manufacturer's protocol. An Illumina MiSeq was used to sequence the TCRB libraries. As for the authors' bioinformatics: The proprietary platform of the kit vendor was used for demultiplexing, trimming and gene mapping. The table was pulled from immuneACCESS by TCRdb, which kept in-frame rearrangements only. Such tables lose some clones; where checked, under half of the loss comes from unresolved V genes, and the rest has no known cause. Clone size and V and J calls were adopted from that table, with D and trimming inferred from the DNA. The sample table contains 60,000 to 85,000 clones; only one count was recorded for approximately 85% of them. 0.7% to 0.95% of the sample rests with the top ten.

The source was PBMCs, collected from a glioma patient whose treatment included an IDH1 peptide vaccine. The V and J segments used are TRBV7-3 and TRBJ1-1; no D gene can be assigned with confidence. This receptor was taken from a woman between 45 and 65 years old with glioma. The CDR3 loop reads CASSPTGGSGTEAFF. In nucleotide form, the sequence is TGTGCCAGCAGCCCCACCGGCGGCTCGGGCACTGAAGCTTTCTTT.